The TCR beta chain under discussion was sequenced for a study of T-cell memory formation after mild COVID-19. Study-level background: Largely, the TCR clusters proved donor specific. Points from the study as a whole: CD8+ contracting clones occupied EMRA, while CD4+ ones occupied mainly CM and EM. The pre-infection memory compartment contained some responding clones, suggesting cross-reactive memory joined.

5'RACE with constant-segment primers built TCRalpha and TCRbeta cDNA libraries with UMIs. Each CDR3 protein gets one entry after TCRdb re-called the 5' RACE reads with MiXCR. The data show 350,000 to 400,000 distinct CDR3 sequences, about an eighth seen once. The CDR3 has 14 amino acids. Germline assignment: CDR1 SGHKS and CDR2 YYEKEE (reference sequence). Trimming removed 4 bases at V and 5 bases at J, with 15 bases between. A word on this clonotype: Its antigen is currently unknown.

The sequencing sample was made of PBMCs or a T cell subset sorted from them (not recorded which). This clonotype was obtained from a young man who had mild COVID-19 (a few samples of this study predate the infection). Cell type and time point are not known. The J gene is TRBJ1-2, the V gene TRBV5-5, with D unresolved. The CDR3 sequence is CASSPTGFNYGYTF. In nucleotides, the CDR3 is TGTGCCAGCAGCCCCACGGGGTTCAATTATGGCTACACCTTC.